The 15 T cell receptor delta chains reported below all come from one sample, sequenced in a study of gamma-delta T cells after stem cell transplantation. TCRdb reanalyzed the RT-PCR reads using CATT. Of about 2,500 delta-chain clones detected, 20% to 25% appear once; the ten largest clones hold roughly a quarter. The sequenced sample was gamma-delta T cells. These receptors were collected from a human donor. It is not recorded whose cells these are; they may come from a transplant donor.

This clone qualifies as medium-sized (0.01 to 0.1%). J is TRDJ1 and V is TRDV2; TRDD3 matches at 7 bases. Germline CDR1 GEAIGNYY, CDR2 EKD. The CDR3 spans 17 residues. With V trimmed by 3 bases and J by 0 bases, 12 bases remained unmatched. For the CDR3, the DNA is TGTGCCTGTGACCCTCTTGCTGGGGGGGCGTACACCGATAAACTCATCTTT. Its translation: CACDPLAGGAYTDKLIF.

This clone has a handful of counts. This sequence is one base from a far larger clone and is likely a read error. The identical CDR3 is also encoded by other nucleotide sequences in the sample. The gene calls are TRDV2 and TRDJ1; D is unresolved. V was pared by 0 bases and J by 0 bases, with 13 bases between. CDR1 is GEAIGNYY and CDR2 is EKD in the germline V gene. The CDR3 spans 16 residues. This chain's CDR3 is CACDTLAASDTDKLIF. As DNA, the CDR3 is TGTGCCTGTGACACCCTCGCTGCGTCGGACACCGATAAACTCATCTTT.

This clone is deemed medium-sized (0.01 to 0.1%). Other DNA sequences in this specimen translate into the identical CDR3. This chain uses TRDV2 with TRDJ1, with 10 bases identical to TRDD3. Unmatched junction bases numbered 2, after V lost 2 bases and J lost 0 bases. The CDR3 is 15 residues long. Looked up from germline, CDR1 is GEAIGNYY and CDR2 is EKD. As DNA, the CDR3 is TGTGCCTGTGACAAACTGGGGGATTACACCGATAAACTCATCTTT. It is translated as CACDKLGDYTDKLIF.

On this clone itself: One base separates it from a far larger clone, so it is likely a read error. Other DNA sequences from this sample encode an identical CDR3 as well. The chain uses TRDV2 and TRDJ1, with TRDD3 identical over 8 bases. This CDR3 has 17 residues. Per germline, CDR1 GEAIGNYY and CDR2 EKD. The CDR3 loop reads CACDAVLGATYTDKLIF. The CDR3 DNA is TGTGCCTGTGACGCGGTACTGGGGGCGACCTACACAGATAAACTCATCTTT.

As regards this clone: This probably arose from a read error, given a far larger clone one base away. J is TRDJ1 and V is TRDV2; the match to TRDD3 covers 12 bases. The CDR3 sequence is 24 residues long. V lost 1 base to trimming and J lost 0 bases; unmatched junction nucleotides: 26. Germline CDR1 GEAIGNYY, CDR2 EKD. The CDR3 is CACDTVIGLTGGYWGGPYTDKLIF. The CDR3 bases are TGTGCCTGTGACACGGTTATTGGGTTAACTGGGGGATACTGGGGAGGCCCGTACACCGATAAACTCATCTTT.

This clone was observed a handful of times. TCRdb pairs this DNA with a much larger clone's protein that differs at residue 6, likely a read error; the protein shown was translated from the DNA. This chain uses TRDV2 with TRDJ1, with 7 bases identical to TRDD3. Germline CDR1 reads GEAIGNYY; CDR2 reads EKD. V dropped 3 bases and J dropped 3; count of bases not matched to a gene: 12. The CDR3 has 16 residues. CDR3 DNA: TGTGCCTGTGACTCGCGACTGGGGATTCAGGCCGATAAACTCATCTTT. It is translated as CACDSRLGIQADKLIF.

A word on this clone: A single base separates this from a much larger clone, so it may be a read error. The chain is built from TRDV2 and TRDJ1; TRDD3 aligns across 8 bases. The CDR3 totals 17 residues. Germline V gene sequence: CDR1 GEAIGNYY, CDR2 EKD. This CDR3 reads CACDTVGDGRYTDKFIF. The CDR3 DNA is TGTGCCTGTGACACCGTGGGGGATGGAAGGTACACCGATAAATTCATCTTT.

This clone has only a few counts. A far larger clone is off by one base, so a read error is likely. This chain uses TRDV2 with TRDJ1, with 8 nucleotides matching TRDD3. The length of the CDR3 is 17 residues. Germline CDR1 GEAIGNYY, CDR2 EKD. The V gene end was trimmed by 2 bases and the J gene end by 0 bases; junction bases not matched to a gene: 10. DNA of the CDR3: TGTGCCTGTGACATGCTGGGGGACCAACGGTACACCGATAAACTCATCTTT. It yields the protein CACDMLGDQRYTDKLIF.

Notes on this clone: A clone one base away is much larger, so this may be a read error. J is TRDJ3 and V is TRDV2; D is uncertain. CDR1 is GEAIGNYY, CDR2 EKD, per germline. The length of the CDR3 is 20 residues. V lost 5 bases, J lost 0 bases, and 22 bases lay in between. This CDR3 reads CACVAIEVPTVSWDTRQMFF. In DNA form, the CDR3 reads TGTGCCTGTGTCGCTATCGAGGTCCCGACTGTCTCCTGGGACACCCGACAGATGTTTTTC.

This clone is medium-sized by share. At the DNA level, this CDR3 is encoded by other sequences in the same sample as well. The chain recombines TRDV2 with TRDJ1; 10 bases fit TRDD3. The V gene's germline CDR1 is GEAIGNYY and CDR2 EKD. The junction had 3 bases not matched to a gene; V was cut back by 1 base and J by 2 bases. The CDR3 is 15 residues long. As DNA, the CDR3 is TGTGCCTGTGACACGCTACTGGGGGATACCGATAAACTCATCTTT. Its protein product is CACDTLLGDTDKLIF.

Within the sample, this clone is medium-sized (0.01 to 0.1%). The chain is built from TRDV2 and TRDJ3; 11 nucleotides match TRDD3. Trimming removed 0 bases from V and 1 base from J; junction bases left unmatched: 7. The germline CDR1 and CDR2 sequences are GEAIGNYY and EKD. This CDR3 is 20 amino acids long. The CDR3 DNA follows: TGTGCCTGTGACACCGTATCTGGGGGATACCAATCCTGGGACACCCGACAGATGTTTTTC. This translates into CACDTVSGGYQSWDTRQMFF.

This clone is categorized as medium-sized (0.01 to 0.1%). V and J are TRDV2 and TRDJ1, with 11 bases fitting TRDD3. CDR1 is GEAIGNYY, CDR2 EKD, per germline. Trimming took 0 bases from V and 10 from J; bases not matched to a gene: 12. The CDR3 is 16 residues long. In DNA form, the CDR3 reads TGTGCCTGTGACACCGTCGGATCTGGGGGATACTTAGGACTCATCTTT. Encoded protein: CACDTVGSGGYLGLIF.

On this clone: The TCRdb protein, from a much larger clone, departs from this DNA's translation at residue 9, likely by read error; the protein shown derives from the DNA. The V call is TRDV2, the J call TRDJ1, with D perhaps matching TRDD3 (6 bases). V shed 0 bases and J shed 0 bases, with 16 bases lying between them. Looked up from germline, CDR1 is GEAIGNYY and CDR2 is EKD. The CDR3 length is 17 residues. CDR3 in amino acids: CACDTLLGCANTDKLIF. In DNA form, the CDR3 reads TGTGCCTGTGACACCCTTCTGGGGTGCGCGAACACCGATAAACTCATCTTT.

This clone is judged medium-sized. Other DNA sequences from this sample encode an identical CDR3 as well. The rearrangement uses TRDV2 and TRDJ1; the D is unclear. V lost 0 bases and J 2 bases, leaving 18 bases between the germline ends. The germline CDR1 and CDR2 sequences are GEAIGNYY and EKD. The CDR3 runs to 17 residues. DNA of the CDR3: TGTGCCTGTGACACCGTAACCAAAGGGCCGGGAACCGATAAACTCATCTTT. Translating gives CACDTVTKGPGTDKLIF.

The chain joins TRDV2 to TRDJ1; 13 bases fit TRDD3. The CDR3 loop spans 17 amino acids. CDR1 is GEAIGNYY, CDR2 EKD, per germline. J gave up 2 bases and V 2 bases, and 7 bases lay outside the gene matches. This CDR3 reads CACDKLGDTRKTDKLIF. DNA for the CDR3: TGTGCCTGTGACAAACTGGGGGATACGCGGAAGACCGATAAACTCATCTTT.